These 2 T cell receptor beta chains originate from one sample sequenced in a study of T cell responses to AZD1222 COVID-19 vaccine. Profiled with immunoSEQ multiplex PCR; TCRdb holds only in-frame clones, not every one. The sample lists under 110,000 clones; 90% were seen once. This specimen was peripheral blood, taken 28 days after the second AZD1222 dose. Receptors were obtained from an adult who received the AZD1222 COVID-19 vaccine.

The chain uses TRBV6-4 and TRBJ2-5; perhaps TRBD2 as D (6 bases). The CDR3 sequence is 15 residues long. Germline V gives CDR1 MRHNA, CDR2 SNTAGT. The V end lost 3 bases, the J end lost 2 bases, and 13 bases lay between the germline ends. CDR3 amino acids: CASSERSGEQETQYF. CDR3 nucleotide sequence: TGTGCCAGCAGTGAAAGGTCGGGGGAGCAAGAGACCCAGTACTTC.

This clone was found a few times. This chain connects TRBV7-9 to TRBJ2-7; no clear D gene. CDR1 is SEHNR and CDR2 is FQNEAQ in the germline V gene (reference sequence). The length of the CDR3 is 15 residues. Trimming removed 4 bases from V and 4 bases from J, with 17 bases in between. CDR3 DNA: TGTGCCAGCAGCTGCCGCGAGTGTCCAGATTACGAGCAGTACTTC. This codes for CASSCRECPDYEQYF.